Listed below are T cell receptor beta chains from one sample, sequenced in a study of CD8 T cell repertoires and HIV-1 epitope variants. The protocol was immunoSEQ multiplex PCR, while the TCRdb copy is restricted to in-frame clones and leaves out a portion. Of around 5,100 clones in the sample, 66% were seen once. These receptors' targets are unknown. Material for sequencing was cultured CD8+ T cells derived from PBMCs. Receptor source: a male donor with HIV. Both conserved end residues are trimmed from each CDR3. Fields, in order: CDR3 length, V gene, CDR3 protein.

>13|TRBV15
ATSLRTGVSNEQF
>13|TRBV7-6
ASSVRAANTGELF
>11|TRBV7-9
ASSAPGSNTQY
>13|TRBV7-6
ASSLTGNRDYGYT
>14|TRBV6-6
ASTQGSGQGRQPQH
>13|TRBV7-9
ASSLYTGLNTEAF
>12|TRBV9
ASDRTGNTGELF
>14|TRBV2
ASSARRRQLGDGYT
>12|TRBV6-5
ASSYVDGAREQY
>11|TRBV12-5
ASGLVEGTEAF
>12|TRBV7-9
ASSFEQELETQY
>11|TRBV6-5
ASSYSLVDEQF
>10|TRBV6-5
ASSPSGNVLT
>11|TRBV7-3
ASSPTVNTEAF
>15|TRBV28
ASSLLASGRNFNEQY
>11|TRBV9
ASSVGQGNEQY